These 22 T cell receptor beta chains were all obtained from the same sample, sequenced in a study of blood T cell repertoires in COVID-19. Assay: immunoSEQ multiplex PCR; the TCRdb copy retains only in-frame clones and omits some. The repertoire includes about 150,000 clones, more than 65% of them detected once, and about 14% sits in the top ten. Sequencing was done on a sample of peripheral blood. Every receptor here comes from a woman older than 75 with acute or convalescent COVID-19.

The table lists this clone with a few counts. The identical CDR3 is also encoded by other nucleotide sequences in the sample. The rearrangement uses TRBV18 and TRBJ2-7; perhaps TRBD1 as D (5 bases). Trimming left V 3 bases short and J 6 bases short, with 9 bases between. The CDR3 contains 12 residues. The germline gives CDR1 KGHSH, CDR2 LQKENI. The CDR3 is CASSPDRGEQYF. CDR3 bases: TGTGCCAGCTCACCCGACAGAGGCGAGCAGTACTTC.

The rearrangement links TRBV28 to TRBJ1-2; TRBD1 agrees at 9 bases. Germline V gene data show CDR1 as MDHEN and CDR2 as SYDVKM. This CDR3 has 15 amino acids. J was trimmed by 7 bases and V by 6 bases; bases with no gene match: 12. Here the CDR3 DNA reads TGTGCCAGCAGCAAAACAGGGGGCGCGCTGAGTGGCTACACCTTC. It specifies CASSKTGGALSGYTF.

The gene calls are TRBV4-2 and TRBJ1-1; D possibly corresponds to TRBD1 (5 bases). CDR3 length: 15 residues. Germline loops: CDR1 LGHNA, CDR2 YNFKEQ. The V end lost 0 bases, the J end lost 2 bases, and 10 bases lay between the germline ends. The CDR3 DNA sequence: TGTGCCAGCAGCCAAGAGGGGGGTTTAAACACTGAAGCTTTCTTT. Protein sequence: CASSQEGGLNTEAFF.

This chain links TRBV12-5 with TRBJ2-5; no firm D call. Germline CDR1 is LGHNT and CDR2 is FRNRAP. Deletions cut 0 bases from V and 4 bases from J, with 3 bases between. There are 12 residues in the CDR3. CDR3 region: CASGLVLETQYF. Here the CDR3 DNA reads TGTGCTAGTGGTTTGGTACTAGAGACCCAGTACTTC.

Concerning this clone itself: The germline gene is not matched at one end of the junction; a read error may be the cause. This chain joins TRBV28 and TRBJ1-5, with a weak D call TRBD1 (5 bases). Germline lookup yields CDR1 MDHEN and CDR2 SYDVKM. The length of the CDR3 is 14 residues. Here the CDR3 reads CASSPGTPRDPIFF. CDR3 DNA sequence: TGTGCCAGCAGTCCCGGGACTCCCAGGGACCCAATTTTTTTT.

In DNA, the CDR3 is TGTGCCAGCAGCCCGGACAGGGGCCATGGCTACACCTTC. It codes for CASSPDRGHGYTF. The V and J genes are TRBV28 and TRBJ1-2, with 9 bases fitting TRBD1. Germline CDR1 reads MDHEN; CDR2 reads SYDVKM. V dropped 6 bases and J dropped 6; count of bases not matched to a gene: 5. The CDR3 sequence is 13 residues long.

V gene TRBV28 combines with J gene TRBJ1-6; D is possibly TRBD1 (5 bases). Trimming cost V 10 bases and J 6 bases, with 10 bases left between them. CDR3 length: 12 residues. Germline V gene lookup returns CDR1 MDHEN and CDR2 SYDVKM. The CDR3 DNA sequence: TGTGCCAAACAGGTGTCTAATTCACCCCTCCACTTT. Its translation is CAKQVSNSPLHF.

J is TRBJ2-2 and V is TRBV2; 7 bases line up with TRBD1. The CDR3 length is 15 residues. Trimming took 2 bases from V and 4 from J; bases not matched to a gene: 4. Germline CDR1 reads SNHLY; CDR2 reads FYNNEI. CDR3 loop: CASSEQGVGTGELFF. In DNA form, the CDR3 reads TGTGCCAGCAGTGAACAGGGGGTAGGCACCGGGGAGCTGTTTTTT.

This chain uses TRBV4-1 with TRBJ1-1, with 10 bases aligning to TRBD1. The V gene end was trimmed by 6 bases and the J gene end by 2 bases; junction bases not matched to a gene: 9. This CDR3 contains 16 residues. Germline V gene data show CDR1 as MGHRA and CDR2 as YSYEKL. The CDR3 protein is CASSRSGTGVNTEAFF. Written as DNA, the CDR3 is TGCGCCAGCAGTCGTTCCGGGACAGGGGTAAACACTGAAGCTTTCTTT.

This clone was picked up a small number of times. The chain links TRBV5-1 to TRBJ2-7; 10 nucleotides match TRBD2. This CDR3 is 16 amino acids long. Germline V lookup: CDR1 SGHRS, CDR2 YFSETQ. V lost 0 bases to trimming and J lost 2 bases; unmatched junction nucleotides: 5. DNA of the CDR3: TGCGCCAGCAGCTTGGCCGGGACTAGCGTAACCTACGAGCAGTACTTC. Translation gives CASSLAGTSVTYEQYF.

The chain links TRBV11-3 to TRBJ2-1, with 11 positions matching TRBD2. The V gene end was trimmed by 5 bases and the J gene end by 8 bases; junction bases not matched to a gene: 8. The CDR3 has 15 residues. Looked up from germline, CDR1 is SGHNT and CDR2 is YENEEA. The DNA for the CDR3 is TGTGCCAGCAGCCCACCTACTAGCGGGGGCCATGAGCAGTTCTTC. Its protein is CASSPPTSGGHEQFF.

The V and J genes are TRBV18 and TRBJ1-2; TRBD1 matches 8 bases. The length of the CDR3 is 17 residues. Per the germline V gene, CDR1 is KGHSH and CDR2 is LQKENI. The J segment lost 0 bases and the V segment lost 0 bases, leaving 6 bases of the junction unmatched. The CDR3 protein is CASSPPMTGVSNYGYTF. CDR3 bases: TGTGCCAGCTCACCACCGATGACAGGGGTCTCTAACTATGGCTACACCTTC.

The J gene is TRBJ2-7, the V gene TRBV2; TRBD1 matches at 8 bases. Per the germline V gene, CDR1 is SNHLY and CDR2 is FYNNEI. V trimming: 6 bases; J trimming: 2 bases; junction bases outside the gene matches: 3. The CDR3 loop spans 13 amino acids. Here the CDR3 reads CASRGQGTYEQYF. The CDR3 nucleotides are TGTGCCAGCAGAGGACAGGGAACCTACGAGCAGTACTTC.

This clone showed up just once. The CDR3: CASSARQASYNEQFF. CDR3 DNA sequence: TGCGCCAGCAGCGCCAGACAGGCCTCCTACAATGAGCAGTTCTTC. V is TRBV5-1 and J is TRBJ2-1; D is possibly TRBD1 (6 bases). V lost 4 bases to trimming and J lost 0 bases, with 11 bases between them. In germline, CDR1 is SGHRS, CDR2 YFSETQ. The CDR3 consists of 15 residues.

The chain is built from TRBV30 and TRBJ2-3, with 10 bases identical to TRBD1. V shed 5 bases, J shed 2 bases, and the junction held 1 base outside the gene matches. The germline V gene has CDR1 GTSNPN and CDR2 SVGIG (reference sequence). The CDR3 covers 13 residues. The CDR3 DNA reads TGTGCCTGGGGACAGGGGGACACAGATACGCAGTATTTT. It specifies CAWGQGDTDTQYF.

CDR3 DNA: TGTGCCAGCAGTGACCAGGGGAACACTGAAGCTTTCTTT. Amino acid sequence: CASSDQGNTEAFF. The rearrangement links TRBV25-1 to TRBJ1-1; a weak D match, TRBD1 (5 bases). In germline, CDR1 is MGHDK, CDR2 SYGVNS. Trimming cost V 3 bases and J 1 base, with 6 bases left between them. The CDR3 has 13 amino acids.

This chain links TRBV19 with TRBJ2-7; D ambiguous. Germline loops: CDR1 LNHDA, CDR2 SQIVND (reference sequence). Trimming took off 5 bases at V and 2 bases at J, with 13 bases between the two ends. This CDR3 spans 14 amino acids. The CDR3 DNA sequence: TGTGCCAGTAGTTACCTAGATACGGCCTACGAGCAGTACTTC. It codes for CASSYLDTAYEQYF.

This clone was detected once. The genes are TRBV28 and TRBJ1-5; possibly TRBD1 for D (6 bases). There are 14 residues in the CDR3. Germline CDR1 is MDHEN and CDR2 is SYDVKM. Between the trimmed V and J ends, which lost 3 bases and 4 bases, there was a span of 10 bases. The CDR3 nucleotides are TGTGCCAGCAGTTTGGAACAGGGTAATCAGCCCCAGCATTTT. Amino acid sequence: CASSLEQGNQPQHF.

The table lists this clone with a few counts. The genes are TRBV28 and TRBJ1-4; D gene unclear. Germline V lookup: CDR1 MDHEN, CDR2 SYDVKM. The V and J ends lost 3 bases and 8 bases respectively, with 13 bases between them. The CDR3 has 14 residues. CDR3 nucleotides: TGTGCCAGCAGTTTGAACAGTTTTTGGGAAAAACTGTTTTTT. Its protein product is CASSLNSFWEKLFF.

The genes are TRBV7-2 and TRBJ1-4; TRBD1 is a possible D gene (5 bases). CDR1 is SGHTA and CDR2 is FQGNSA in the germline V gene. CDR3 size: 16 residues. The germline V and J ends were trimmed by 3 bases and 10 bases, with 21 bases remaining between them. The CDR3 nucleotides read TGTGCCAGCAGCTTTCCCCAGACAGCCACCAGAGGAAAACTGTTTTTT. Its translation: CASSFPQTATRGKLFF.

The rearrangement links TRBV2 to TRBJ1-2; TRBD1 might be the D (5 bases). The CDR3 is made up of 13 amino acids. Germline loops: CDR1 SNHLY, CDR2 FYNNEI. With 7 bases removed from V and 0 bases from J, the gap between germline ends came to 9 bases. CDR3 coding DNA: TGTGCCAGCACTCGACAGACTAACTATGGCTACACCTTC. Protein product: CASTRQTNYGYTF.

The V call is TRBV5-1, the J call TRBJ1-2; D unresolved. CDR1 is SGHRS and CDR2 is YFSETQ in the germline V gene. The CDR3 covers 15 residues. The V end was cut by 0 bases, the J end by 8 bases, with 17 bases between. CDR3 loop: CASSLGPGLVKGYTF. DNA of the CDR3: TGCGCCAGCAGCTTGGGTCCGGGTCTGGTTAAGGGCTACACCTTC.